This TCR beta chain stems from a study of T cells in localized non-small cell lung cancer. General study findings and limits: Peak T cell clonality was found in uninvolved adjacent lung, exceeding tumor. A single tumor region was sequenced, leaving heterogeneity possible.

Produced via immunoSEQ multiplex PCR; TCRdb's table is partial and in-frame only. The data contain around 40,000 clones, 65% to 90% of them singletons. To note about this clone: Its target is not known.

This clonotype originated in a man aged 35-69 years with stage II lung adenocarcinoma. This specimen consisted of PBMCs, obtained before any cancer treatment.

The chain's CDR3 is CASSDPWQEAFF. DNA for the CDR3: TGTGCCAGCAGTGACCCTTGGCAGGAAGCTTTCTTT. V is TRBV6-1 and J is TRBJ1-1, with D unclear. This CDR3 is built from 12 residues. Germline V gene data show CDR1 as MNHNS and CDR2 as SASEGT. The V gene lost 3 bases and the J gene lost 8 bases, with 10 bases spanning the gap.